The 12 T cell receptor beta chains listed next were all sequenced from one sample in a study of T-cell reconstitution after alpha-beta-depleted transplantation in children. Construction of the TCRbeta library involved unique molecular identifiers. Each CDR3 protein is one row after TCRdb ran MiXCR on the PCR reads. The sample holds hundreds of thousands of distinct CDR3 sequences, around 10% seen once. Sequences were derived from peripheral blood, sampled 180 days after TCRalphabeta/CD19-depleted stem cell transplant. The receptors originated from a male patient aged 2-15 years who had a stem cell transplant for chronic granulomatous disease, so the T cells may come from the graft donor.

The chain links TRBV18 to TRBJ1-1, with D unclear. The germline V gene encodes CDR1 KGHSH and CDR2 LQKENI. The CDR3 is 13 residues long. V lost 3 bases and J 5 bases, leaving 10 bases between the germline ends. CDR3 sequence reads: CASSPLEGTEAFF. CDR3 coding DNA: TGTGCCAGCTCACCGTTGGAAGGGACTGAAGCTTTCTTT.

This clonotype has a count of ten or more. The chain joins TRBV20-1 to TRBJ2-1; 7 bases match TRBD2. Per germline, CDR1 DFQATT and CDR2 SNEGSKA (reference sequence). The CDR3 consists of 13 residues. V lost 3 bases and J lost 3; bases outside the gene matches: 2. The CDR3 reads CSASRDYYNEQFF. The CDR3 DNA reads as TGCAGTGCTAGCCGGGACTACTACAATGAGCAGTTCTTC.

This clonotype has ten or more counts. The CDR3 is CASSPNRDSPLHF. The CDR3 bases are TGTGCCAGCTCACCGAACCGGGATTCACCCCTCCACTTT. The V call is TRBV18, the J call TRBJ1-6; D is unresolved. The CDR3 is 13 residues long. The germline V gene encodes CDR1 KGHSH and CDR2 LQKENI. Trimming took 3 bases from V and 8 from J, leaving 8 bases between them.

This clonotype was counted at least ten times. This chain connects TRBV5-1 to TRBJ2-1, with D hard to call. The V and J ends lost 4 bases and 6 bases respectively, with 20 bases between them. Per germline, CDR1 SGHRS and CDR2 YFSETQ. The CDR3 extends over 16 amino acids. In nucleotides, the CDR3 is TGCGCCAGCAGCGCCGAGACCGGGCCCCTCGCCAATGAGCAGTTCTTC. Protein sequence: CASSAETGPLANEQFF.

This clonotype was counted at least ten times. V and J are TRBV9 and TRBJ2-1; weak D call: TRBD2 (5 bases). The CDR3 has 12 residues. The V gene's germline CDR1 is SGDLS and CDR2 YYNGEE. The V end was cut by 4 bases, the J end by 4 bases, with 6 bases between. The CDR3 spells CASSRGYNEQFF. The CDR3 DNA is TGTGCCAGCAGCCGGGGATACAATGAGCAGTTCTTC.

This clonotype was counted many times. The rearrangement joins TRBV20-1 to TRBJ1-1; D is unresolved. The CDR3 spans 14 residues. CDR1 and CDR2 (germline): DFQATT, SNEGSKA (reference sequence). Trimming shortened V by 2 bases and J by 5 bases, and 15 bases separated the two germline ends. This CDR3 is CSARPSGVRTEAFF. DNA for the CDR3: TGCAGTGCTAGACCTAGCGGGGTACGGACTGAAGCTTTCTTT.

This chain links TRBV11-1 with TRBJ2-5, with 9 positions matching TRBD1. Germline V lookup: CDR1 SGHAT, CDR2 FQDESV (reference sequence). Trimming took 5 bases from V and 5 from J; bases not matched to a gene: 24. The CDR3 consists of 20 residues. DNA for the CDR3: TGTGCCAGCAGCCGACGAAAAGCTCCCTCGGGACAGGGTTACCCGGAGACCCAGTACTTC. Its translation: CASSRRKAPSGQGYPETQYF. Together with reference TRBV11-1 and TRBJ2-5, the CDR3 gives the full variable domain: EAEVAQSPRYKITEKSQAVAFWCDPISGHATLYWYRQILGQGPELLVQFQDESVVDDSQLPKDRFSAERLKGVDSTLKIQPAELGDSAMYLCASSRRKAPSGQGYPETQYFGPGTRLLVL.

About this clonotype: One junction end does not reproduce the germline sequence, and a read error may be involved. The genes are TRBV7-9 and TRBJ1-2, with 9 bases aligning to TRBD1. Germline values: CDR1 SEHNR, CDR2 FQNEAQ (reference sequence). The CDR3 has 13 amino acids. The CDR3 spells CASSFRDRDGYIF. In DNA form, the CDR3 reads TGTGCCAGCAGCTTTCGGGACAGGGACGGCTACATCTTC.

This clonotype was counted ten times or more. The rearrangement uses TRBV7-9 and TRBJ2-2; the D is unclear. V was clipped by 3 bases and J by 2 bases, with 7 bases between them. Germline CDR1 is SEHNR and CDR2 is FQNEAQ (reference sequence). CDR3 length equals 14 residues. CDR3 protein: CASSLVLNTGELFF. The DNA of the CDR3 is TGTGCCAGCAGCTTGGTTCTAAACACCGGGGAGCTGTTTTTT.

Concerning this clonotype itself: This clone may be a read error of a much larger clone one base away. The chain recombines TRBV7-6 with TRBJ1-4, with no clear D. The CDR3 contains 17 residues. The germline V gene encodes CDR1 SGHVS and CDR2 FNYEAQ. CDR3 loop: CASSSDTGRTANEKLLF. For the CDR3, the DNA is TGTGCCAGCAGCTCGGATACCGGACGAACAGCTAATGAAAAACTGCTTTTT. The variable domain in full, completed from reference TRBV7-6 and TRBJ1-4, reads GAGVSQSPRYKVTKRGQDVALRCDPISGHVSLYWYRQALGQGPEFLTYFNYEAQQDKSGLPNDRFSAERPEGSISTLTIQRTEQRDSAMYRCASSSDTGRTANEKLLFGSGTQLSVL.

The sample holds many counts of this clonotype. The rearrangement joins TRBV12-3 or TRBV12-4 to TRBJ2-3; 14 bases line up with TRBD2. Trimming took 6 bases from V and 1 from J; bases not matched to a gene: 9. This CDR3 region has 18 residues. CDR3 amino acids: CASSRTSGLAGGTDTQYF. DNA of the CDR3: TGTGCCAGCAGCCGAACGTCGGGACTAGCGGGGGGCACAGATACGCAGTATTTT.

This clonotype was counted a few times. The chain has TRBV28 and TRBJ1-5; a possible D gene is TRBD1 (6 bases). CDR3 length: 13 amino acids. Germline-derived CDR1 and CDR2 are MDHEN and SYDVKM. Trimming cost V 3 bases and J 7 bases, with 10 bases left between them. The CDR3 region has the DNA TGTGCCAGCAGTTTCAGGGGTAGGCAGCCCCAGCATTTT. The encoded protein is CASSFRGRQPQHF.